This T cell receptor (beta chain) was sequenced in a study of blood T cell repertoires in COVID-19 (dated by TCRdb to about 2020). Regarding the research as a whole: Samples from collaborators originated in the United States, Italy and Spain and spanned both the acute and convalescent phases of COVID-19. The material from the prospective study consisted of cDNA or gDNA derived from T cells, B-cell-depleted T cells, or PBMCs. The dataset comprised deeply sampled blood TCRbeta repertoires from subjects exposed to, actively infected with, or recovered from COVID-19. Sample metadata almost always included a de-identified subject ID, COVID-19 status, age in years and sex. Samples came from the ongoing ImmuneRACE study (first 160 participants) plus 1,254 subjects from 6 global collaborators. The repertoires were made available in a free public database intended to serve as a resource for research on the immune response to SARS-CoV-2. Where HLA class I and class II types were available, the types were taken from metadata supplied by the sample provider, not from assay-based typing. What the research found in general, with its limitations: The quantity of clinical and demographic metadata differed by source and by participant and was supplied without curation.

Concerning this clone itself: This clone's antigen is unknown. Per-nucleotide qualities are absent, and no much larger clonotype sits a single base away.

One collaborating source in Seattle enrolled patients during active infection and followed them longitudinally through the course of disease. Collaborating institutions collected whole blood in K2EDTA tubes following their own protocols. Collaborator samples were shipped for TCRbeta analysis as frozen whole blood, isolated PBMCs, or DNA extracted from either sample type. TCRbeta CDR3 regions were amplified from genomic DNA using the immunoSEQ Assay, a bias-controlled multiplex PCR. In the authors' own workflow: The number of nucleated cells in each sample was estimated from the amplification of reference gene primers within the assay. To quantify the absolute abundance of each unique TCRbeta CDR3 rearrangement, sequence reads were collapsed and filtered. For each sample, productive Simpson clonality was calculated as the square root of Simpson's diversity index across productive rearrangements. The immuneACCESS repertoire file appears here via TCRdb, limited to in-frame rearrangements. These files lack a portion of the clones; in checked studies, under half of the deficit traces to unresolved V genes, and the cause of the others is not known. From that table come the V and J calls and clone size; the DNA was used to work out D and trimming. This sample lists over 400,000 clones; approximately 91% were detected once. The ten largest clones capture roughly 8.3% of the sample.

The sequencing input was peripheral blood. The TCR comes from a woman between 50 and 59 years old with COVID-19, enrolled during active disease.

The CDR3 here reads CASNWVSGSPLHF. The DNA is TGTGCCAGCAATTGGGTCTCCGGGTCACCCCTCCACTTT. The sequence is built from TRBV6-6 and TRBJ1-6, with the D segment identity uncertain. V lost 7 bases and J lost 10 bases; the stretch between them is 14 bases long. The CDR1 and CDR2 encoded by the germline V gene (reference sequence) are MNHNY and SVGAGI. The CDR3 contains 13 residues, cysteine and phenylalanine counted. Of the read, only the CDR3 DNA is kept; its 39 bases are in frame from base 1.